This entry describes one TCR beta chain. The source of the sample is a study of control samples from healthy donors and cancer patients. Germline V gene lookup returns CDR1 LGHNT and CDR2 FRNRAP. After removal of 1 base from V and 15 bases from J, the junction contained 5 bases not matched to a gene. The CDR3 contains 13 residues. Produced via immunoSEQ multiplex PCR; TCRdb's table is partial and in-frame only. The profile shows roughly 38,000 clones, less than 85% of them singletons. The chain has TRBV12-5 and TRBJ2-1; 11 bases match TRBD1. The sample consisted of blood. The clonotype was recovered from a man aged 60 to 69 in good health. CDR3 coding DNA: TGTGCTAGTGGTTTGGACAGGACAGGGGGCCTGTTCTTC. Protein: CASGLDRTGGLFF.